These 19 T cell receptor beta chains share one sample of origin, sequenced in a study of blood T cell repertoires in COVID-19. The protocol was immunoSEQ multiplex PCR, while the TCRdb copy is restricted to in-frame clones and leaves out a portion. The table records approximately 310,000 clones, about nine tenths of them present only once. The sample consisted of peripheral blood. The receptors originated from a man between 45 and 60 years old with active or convalescent COVID-19.

The CDR3 DNA reads TGTGCCAGCAGTTCCCCCCCGACTGTTTACAATGAGCAGTTCTTC. It yields the protein CASSSPPTVYNEQFF. The chain employs TRBV28 and TRBJ2-1; D is uncertain. Germline CDR1 is MDHEN and CDR2 is SYDVKM. Trimming removed 4 bases at V and 4 bases at J, with 14 bases between. The CDR3 is 15 amino acids.

This chain uses TRBV18 with TRBJ2-2, with 9 bases fitting TRBD1. CDR1 is KGHSH and CDR2 is LQKENI in the germline V gene. The CDR3 contains 15 residues. Trimming cost V 3 bases and J 3 bases; bases outside gene matches: 2. The CDR3: CASSPDRGYTGELFF. As DNA, the CDR3 is TGTGCCAGCTCACCGGACAGGGGATACACCGGGGAGCTGTTTTTT.

The chain has TRBV6-7 and TRBJ1-2; TRBD1 matches 8 bases. TRBV6-7 is flagged as an ORF with uncertain function. This CDR3 is 16 amino acids long. The ends lost 6 bases at V and 0 bases at J; junction bases unmatched: 9. CDR3 region: CASSRRRGRPNYGYTF. In nucleotides, the CDR3 is TGTGCCAGCAGCCGGCGCAGGGGGCGACCTAACTATGGCTACACCTTC.

This chain uses TRBV11-3 with TRBJ2-3, with 11 bases lining up with TRBD1. Germline CDR1 reads SGHNT; CDR2 reads YENEEA. V lost 5 bases, J lost 6 bases, and 7 bases stayed unmatched. The CDR3 sequence is 15 residues long. The CDR3 loop is CASSPRTGGSDTQYF. CDR3 bases: TGTGCCAGCAGCCCCCGGACAGGGGGCTCGGATACGCAGTATTTT.

This clone was observed once. This chain connects TRBV28 to TRBJ2-2, with 10 bases identical to TRBD2. This CDR3 region has 15 residues. With 8 bases clipped from V and 4 bases from J, the junction kept 7 bases outside the gene matches. Germline V lookup: CDR1 MDHEN, CDR2 SYDVKM. The CDR3 loop reads CASDTSGKRTGELFF. In DNA, the CDR3 is TGTGCCAGCGACACTAGCGGGAAGCGCACCGGGGAGCTGTTTTTT.

This rearrangement joins TRBV29-1 to TRBJ1-2; TRBD1 agrees at 11 bases. The CDR3 is 16 residues long. Germline V CDR1 and CDR2: SQVTM, ANQGSEA. After removal of 5 bases from V and 7 bases from J, the junction contained 15 bases not matched to a gene. The CDR3 DNA reads TGCAGCGTTACGTCCCGAGTGACCGGGACAGGGGGTGGCTACACCTTC. This gives the protein CSVTSRVTGTGGGYTF. The variable domain in full, completed from reference TRBV29-1 and TRBJ1-2, reads SAVISQKPSRDICQRGTSLTIQCQVDSQVTMMFWYRQQPGQSLTLIATANQGSEATYESGFVIDKFPISRPNLTFSTLTVSNMSPEDSSIYLCSVTSRVTGTGGGYTFGSGTRLTVV.

The chain combines TRBV11-3 with TRBJ2-5; 11 positions match TRBD2. V shed 6 bases, J shed 4 bases, and the junction held 4 bases outside the gene matches. This CDR3 has 14 residues. CDR1 and CDR2 (germline): SGHNT, YENEEA. CDR3 bases: TGTGCCAGCAGTAGCGGGAGGGGTGGAGAGACCCAGTACTTC. It codes for CASSSGRGGETQYF.

V and J are TRBV6-1 and TRBJ1-3; D is perhaps TRBD1 (6 bases). The germline V gene encodes CDR1 MNHNS and CDR2 SASEGT. The CDR3 is 13 residues long. V gave up 2 bases and J gave up 4 bases, with 6 bases separating them. Here the CDR3 DNA reads TGTGCCAGCAGTGAAACAGGGGGAAACACCATATATTTT. It translates to CASSETGGNTIYF.

The rearrangement links TRBV6-5 to TRBJ1-6; TRBD1 agrees at 10 bases. V trimming: 6 bases; J trimming: 9 bases; junction bases outside the gene matches: 8. The CDR3 is 15 amino acids. CDR1 and CDR2 from the germline V gene are MNHEY and SVGAGI. The CDR3 DNA sequence: TGTGCCAGCAGGCCCCGGGACAGGGGTGGTTCACCCCTCCACTTT. This codes for CASRPRDRGGSPLHF.

This clone was counted between two and nine times. The rearrangement uses TRBV2 and TRBJ2-7, with 9 bases aligning to TRBD2. Germline-derived CDR1 and CDR2 are SNHLY and FYNNEI. V was clipped by 4 bases and J by 5 bases; unmatched bases: 6. This CDR3 contains 14 residues. CDR3 DNA: TGTGCCAGCAGTGCCGCTAGCGGGATCAACGAGCAGTACTTC. Translation: CASSAASGINEQYF. Supplemented by reference TRBV2 and TRBJ2-7, the full variable domain reads EPEVTQTPSHQVTQMGQEVILRCVPISNHLYFYWYRQILGQKVEFLVSFYNNEISEKSEIFDDQFSVERPDGSNFTLKIRSTKLEDSAMYFCASSAASGINEQYFGPGTRLTVT.

This chain uses TRBV2 with TRBJ1-1; TRBD1 matches at 10 bases. Germline V lookup: CDR1 SNHLY, CDR2 FYNNEI. CDR3 size: 14 residues. J lost 5 bases, V lost 6 bases, and 6 bases had no gene match. The CDR3 bases are TGTGCCAGCAGGGGGACAGGGGAAGGAACTGAAGCTTTCTTT. Its protein is CASRGTGEGTEAFF.

The V call is TRBV24-1, the J call TRBJ2-1; TRBD2 matches 8 bases. The J segment lost 8 bases and the V segment lost 1 base, leaving 9 bases of the junction unmatched. This CDR3 has 16 amino acids. Germline V CDR1 and CDR2: KGHDR, SFDVKD. CDR3 coding DNA: TGTGCCACCAGTGATTTTCTAGGGACTAGACCCCATGAGCAGTTCTTC. Protein: CATSDFLGTRPHEQFF.

This clone was detected only once. The chain joins TRBV5-6 to TRBJ2-3; TRBD2 aligns across 9 bases. J was trimmed by 5 bases and V by 8 bases; bases with no gene match: 6. Germline V gene data show CDR1 as SGHDT and CDR2 as YYEEEE. This CDR3 spans 13 amino acids. This chain's CDR3 is CASSASGVDTQYF. CDR3 in DNA: TGTGCCAGTTCGGCTAGCGGGGTAGATACGCAGTATTTT.

As for this clone: Different DNA sequences within this sample yield the same CDR3. The rearrangement links TRBV10-3 to TRBJ1-1; D perhaps matches TRBD1 (6 bases). Germline CDR1 is ENHRY and CDR2 is SYGVKD. The CDR3 has 15 amino acids. The V end lost 0 bases, the J end lost 0 bases, and 8 bases lay between the germline ends. As DNA, the CDR3 is TGTGCCATCAGTGAGTCGAGGGGGATGAACACTGAAGCTTTCTTT. Translated: CAISESRGMNTEAFF.

This chain joins TRBV27 and TRBJ1-3; D remains ambiguous. CDR1 is MNHEY and CDR2 is SMNVEV in the germline V gene (reference sequence). V shed 3 bases and J shed 8 bases, with 14 bases lying between them. This CDR3 region has 14 residues. The CDR3 DNA follows: TGTGCCAGCAGTTTGCGTGGATCCCGGGACACCATATATTTT. Its protein is CASSLRGSRDTIYF.

As DNA, the CDR3 is TGTGCCAGCAGCAGCACAGGGATCACTGAAGCTTTCTTT. It codes for CASSSTGITEAFF. The chain combines TRBV7-9 with TRBJ1-1, with a possible D match to TRBD1 (6 bases). The CDR3 runs to 13 residues. Germline-derived CDR1 and CDR2 are SEHNR and FQNEAQ (reference sequence). Deletions cut 5 bases from V and 4 bases from J, with 11 bases between.

The CDR3 region has the DNA TGTGCCAGCAGCTTAGAGAGAACAGAGAACGAGCAGTACTTC. This encodes CASSLERTENEQYF. The chain joins TRBV7-2 to TRBJ2-7; D not certain. Per germline, CDR1 SGHTA and CDR2 FQGNSA. The CDR3 runs 14 residues. V lost 1 base and J lost 5, with 12 bases in between.

The chain joins TRBV18 to TRBJ2-1, with D perhaps TRBD1 (7 bases). The CDR3 runs to 14 residues. V lost 2 bases and J 6 bases, leaving 11 bases between the germline ends. The germline V gene encodes CDR1 KGHSH and CDR2 LQKENI. This CDR3 reads CASSPSGGSNEQFF. The DNA of the CDR3 is TGTGCCAGCTCACCATCAGGGGGGTCCAATGAGCAGTTCTTC. The variable domain in full, with the rest retrieved from reference TRBV18 and TRBJ2-1, is NAGVMQNPRHLVRRRGQEARLRCSPMKGHSHVYWYRQLPEEGLKFMVYLQKENIIDESGMPKERFSAEFPKEGPSILRIQQVVRGDSAAYFCASSPSGGSNEQFFGPGTRLTVL.

V and J are TRBV4-3 and TRBJ2-1; D unresolved. The CDR3 runs to 12 residues. Germline-derived CDR1 and CDR2 are LGHNA and YSLEER. The V end was cut by 1 base, the J end by 6 bases, with 4 bases between. The CDR3 coding sequence is TGCGCCAGCAGCCAAGCCCTCAATGAGCAGTTCTTC. It translates to CASSQALNEQFF.